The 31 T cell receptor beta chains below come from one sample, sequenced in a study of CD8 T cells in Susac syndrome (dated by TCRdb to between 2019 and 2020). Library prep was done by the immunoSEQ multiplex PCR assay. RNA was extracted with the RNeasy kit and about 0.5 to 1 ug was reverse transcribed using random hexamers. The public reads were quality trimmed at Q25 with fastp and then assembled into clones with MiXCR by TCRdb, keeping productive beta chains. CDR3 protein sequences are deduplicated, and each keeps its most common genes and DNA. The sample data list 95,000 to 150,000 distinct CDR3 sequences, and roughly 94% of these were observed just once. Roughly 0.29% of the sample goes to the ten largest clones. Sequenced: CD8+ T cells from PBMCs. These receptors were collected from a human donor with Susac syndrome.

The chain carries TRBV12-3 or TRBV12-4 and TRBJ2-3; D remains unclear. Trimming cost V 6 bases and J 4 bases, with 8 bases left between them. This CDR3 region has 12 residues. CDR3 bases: TGTGCCAGCAGCCCGCTAGCAGATACGCAGTATTTT. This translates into CASSPLADTQYF.

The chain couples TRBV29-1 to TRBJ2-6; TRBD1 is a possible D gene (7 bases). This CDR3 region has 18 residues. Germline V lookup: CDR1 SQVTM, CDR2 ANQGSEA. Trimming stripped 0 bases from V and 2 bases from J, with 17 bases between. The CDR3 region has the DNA TGCAGCGTTGAAGACAGGGGGGTACGGCCGCCTGGGGCCAACGTCCTGACTTTC. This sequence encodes CSVEDRGVRPPGANVLTF.

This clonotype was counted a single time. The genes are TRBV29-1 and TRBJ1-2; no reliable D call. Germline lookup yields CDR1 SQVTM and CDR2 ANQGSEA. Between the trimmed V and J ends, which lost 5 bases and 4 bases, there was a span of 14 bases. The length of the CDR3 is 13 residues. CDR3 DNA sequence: TGCAGCGTTTCGGCCGCTAGTATCTATGGCTACACCTTC. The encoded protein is CSVSAASIYGYTF.

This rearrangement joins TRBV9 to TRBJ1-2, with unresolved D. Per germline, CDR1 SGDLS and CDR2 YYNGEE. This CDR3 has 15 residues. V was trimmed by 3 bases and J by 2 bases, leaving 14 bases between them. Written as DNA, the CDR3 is TGTGCCAGCAGCGGGGTCGGGTGGGCCAACTATGGCTACACCTTC. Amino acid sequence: CASSGVGWANYGYTF.

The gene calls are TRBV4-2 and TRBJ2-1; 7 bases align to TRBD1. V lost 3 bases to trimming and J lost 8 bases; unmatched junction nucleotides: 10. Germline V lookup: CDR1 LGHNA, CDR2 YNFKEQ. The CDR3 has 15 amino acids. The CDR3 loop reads CASSQRSDRVDEQFF. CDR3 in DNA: TGTGCCAGCAGCCAGAGGTCCGACAGGGTTGATGAGCAGTTCTTC.

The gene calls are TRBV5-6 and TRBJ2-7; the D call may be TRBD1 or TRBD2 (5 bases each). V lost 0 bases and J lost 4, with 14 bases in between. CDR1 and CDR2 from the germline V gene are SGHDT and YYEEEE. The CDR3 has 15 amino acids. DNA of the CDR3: TGTGCCAGCAGCTTGGGGGCCGGGGCTCTGTACGAGCAGTACTTC. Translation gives CASSLGAGALYEQYF.

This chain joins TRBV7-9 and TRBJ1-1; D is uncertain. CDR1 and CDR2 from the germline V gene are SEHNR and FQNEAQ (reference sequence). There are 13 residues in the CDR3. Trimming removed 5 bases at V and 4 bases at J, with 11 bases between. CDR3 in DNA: TGTGCCAGCAGCCCGGACCGGGCCACTGAAGCTTTCTTT. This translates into CASSPDRATEAFF.

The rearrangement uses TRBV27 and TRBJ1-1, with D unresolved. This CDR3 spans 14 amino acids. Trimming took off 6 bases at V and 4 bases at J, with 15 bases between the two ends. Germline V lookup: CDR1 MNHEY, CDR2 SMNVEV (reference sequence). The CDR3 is CASSPGEGLTEAFF. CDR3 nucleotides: TGTGCCAGCAGCCCGGGTGAAGGGCTCACTGAAGCTTTCTTT.

The CDR3: CSSAGGRYGYTF. CDR3 bases: TGCAGCTCGGCAGGGGGCCGCTATGGCTACACCTTC. V usage is TRBV29-1 and J usage is TRBJ1-2; 8 bases map to TRBD1. After removal of 8 bases from V and 4 bases from J, the junction contained 6 bases not matched to a gene. This CDR3 contains 12 residues. From germline, CDR1 is SQVTM and CDR2 ANQGSEA.

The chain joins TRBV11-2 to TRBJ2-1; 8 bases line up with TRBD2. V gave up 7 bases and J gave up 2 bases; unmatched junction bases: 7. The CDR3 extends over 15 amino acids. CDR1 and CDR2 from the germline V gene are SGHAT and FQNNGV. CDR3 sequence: CASTWTSIAYNEQFF. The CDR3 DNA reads TGTGCCAGCACATGGACTAGCATTGCCTACAATGAGCAGTTCTTC. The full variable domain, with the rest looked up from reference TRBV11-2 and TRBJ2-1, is EAGVAQSPRYKIIEKRQSVAFWCNPISGHATLYWYQQILGQGPKLLIQFQNNGVVDDSQLPKDRFSAERLKGVDSTLKIQPAKLEDSAVYLCASTWTSIAYNEQFFGPGTRLTVL.

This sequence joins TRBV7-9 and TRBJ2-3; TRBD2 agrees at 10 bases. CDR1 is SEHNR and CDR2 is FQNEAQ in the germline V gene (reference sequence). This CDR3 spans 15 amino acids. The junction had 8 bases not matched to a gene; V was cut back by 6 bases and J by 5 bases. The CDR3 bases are TGTGCCAGCAGTCGGACTAGCGGTCCGGGAGATACGCAGTATTTT. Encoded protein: CASSRTSGPGDTQYF.

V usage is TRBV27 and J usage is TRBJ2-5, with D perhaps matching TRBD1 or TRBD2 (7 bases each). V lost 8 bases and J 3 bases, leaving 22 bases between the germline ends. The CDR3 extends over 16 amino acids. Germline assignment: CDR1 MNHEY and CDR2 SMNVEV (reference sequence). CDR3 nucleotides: TGTGCCAGCTCCCTCGGAGGGGGCGCGGGGGAAGAGACCCAGTACTTC. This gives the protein CASSLGGGAGEETQYF.

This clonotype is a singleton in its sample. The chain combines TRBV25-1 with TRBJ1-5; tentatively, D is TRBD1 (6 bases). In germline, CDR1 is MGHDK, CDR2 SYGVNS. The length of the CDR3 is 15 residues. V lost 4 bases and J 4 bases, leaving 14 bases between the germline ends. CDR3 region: CASSAESGENQPQHF. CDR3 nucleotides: TGTGCCAGCAGTGCCGAATCAGGGGAAAATCAGCCCCAGCATTTT.

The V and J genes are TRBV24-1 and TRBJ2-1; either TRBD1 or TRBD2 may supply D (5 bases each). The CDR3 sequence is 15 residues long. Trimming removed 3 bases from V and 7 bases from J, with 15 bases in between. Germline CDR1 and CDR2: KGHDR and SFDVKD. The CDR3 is CATSDPLRGRNEQFF. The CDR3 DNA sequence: TGTGCCACCAGTGATCCCTTGAGGGGACGGAATGAGCAGTTCTTC.

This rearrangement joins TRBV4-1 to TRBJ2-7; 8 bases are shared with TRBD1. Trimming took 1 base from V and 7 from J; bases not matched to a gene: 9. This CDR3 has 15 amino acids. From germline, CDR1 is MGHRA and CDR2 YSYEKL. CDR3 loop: CASSQVSGGAGEQYF. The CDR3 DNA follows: TGCGCCAGCAGCCAAGTGTCAGGGGGCGCAGGGGAGCAGTACTTC.

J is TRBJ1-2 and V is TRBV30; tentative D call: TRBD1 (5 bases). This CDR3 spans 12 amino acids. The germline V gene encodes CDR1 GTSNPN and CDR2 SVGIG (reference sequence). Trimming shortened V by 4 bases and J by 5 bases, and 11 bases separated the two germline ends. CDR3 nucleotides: TGTGCCTGGATCGGGACTCTTTATGGCTACACCTTC. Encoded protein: CAWIGTLYGYTF.

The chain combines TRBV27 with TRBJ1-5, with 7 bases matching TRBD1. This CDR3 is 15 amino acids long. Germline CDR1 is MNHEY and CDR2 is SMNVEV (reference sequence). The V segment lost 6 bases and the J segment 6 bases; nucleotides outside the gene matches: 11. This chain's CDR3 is CASSRDRERGQPQHF. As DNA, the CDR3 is TGTGCCAGCAGCCGAGACAGGGAGAGAGGTCAGCCCCAGCATTTT.

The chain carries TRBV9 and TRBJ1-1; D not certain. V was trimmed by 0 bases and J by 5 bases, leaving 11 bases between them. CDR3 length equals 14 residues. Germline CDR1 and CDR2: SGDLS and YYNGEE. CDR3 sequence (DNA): TGTGCCAGCAGCGTAGACGGTAGGGATACTGAAGCTTTCTTT. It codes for CASSVDGRDTEAFF. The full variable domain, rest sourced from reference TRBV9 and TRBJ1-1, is DSGVTQTPKHLITATGQRVTLRCSPRSGDLSVYWYQQSLDQGLQFLIQYYNGEERAKGNILERFSAQQFPDLHSELNLSSLELGDSALYFCASSVDGRDTEAFFGQGTRLTVV.

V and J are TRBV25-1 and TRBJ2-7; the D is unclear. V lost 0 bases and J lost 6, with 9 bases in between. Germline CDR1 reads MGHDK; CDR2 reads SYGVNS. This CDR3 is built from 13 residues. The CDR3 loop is CASSEYHGSEQYF. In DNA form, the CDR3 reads TGTGCCAGCAGTGAATACCACGGTTCCGAGCAGTACTTC.

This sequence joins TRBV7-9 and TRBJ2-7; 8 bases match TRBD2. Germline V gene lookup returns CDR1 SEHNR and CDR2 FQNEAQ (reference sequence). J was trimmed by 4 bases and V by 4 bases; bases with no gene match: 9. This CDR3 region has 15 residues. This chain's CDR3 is CASSSRGDRQYEQYF. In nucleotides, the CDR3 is TGTGCCAGCAGCTCGCGGGGGGACCGACAATACGAGCAGTACTTC.

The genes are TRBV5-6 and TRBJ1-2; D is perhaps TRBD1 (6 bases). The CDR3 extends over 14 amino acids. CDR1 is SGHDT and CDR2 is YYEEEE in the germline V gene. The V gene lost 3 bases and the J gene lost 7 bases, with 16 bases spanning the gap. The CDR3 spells CASSWGTGYSGYTF. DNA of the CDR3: TGTGCCAGCAGCTGGGGCACAGGGTACTCTGGCTACACCTTC.

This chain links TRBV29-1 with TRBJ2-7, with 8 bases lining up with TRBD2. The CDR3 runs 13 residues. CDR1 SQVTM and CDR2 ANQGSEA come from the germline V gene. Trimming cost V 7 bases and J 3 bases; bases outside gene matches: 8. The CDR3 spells CSAGTAGGYEQYF. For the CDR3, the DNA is TGCAGCGCCGGGACGGCGGGGGGCTACGAGCAGTACTTC.

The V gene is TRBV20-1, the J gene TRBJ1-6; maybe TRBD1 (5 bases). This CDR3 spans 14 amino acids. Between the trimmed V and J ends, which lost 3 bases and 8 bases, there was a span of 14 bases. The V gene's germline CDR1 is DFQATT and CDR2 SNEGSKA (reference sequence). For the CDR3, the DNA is TGCAGTGCTAGGGGGCAGGCCGGCGATTCACCCCTCCACTTT. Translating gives CSARGQAGDSPLHF.

The CDR3 loop is CASSRTAEGYQETQYF. CDR3 nucleotides: TGCGCCAGCAGCCGAACGGCGGAGGGGTACCAAGAGACCCAGTACTTC. J is TRBJ2-5 and V is TRBV4-1; D perhaps matches TRBD2 (6 bases). V was trimmed by 4 bases and J by 0 bases, leaving 15 bases between them. The CDR3 is made up of 16 amino acids. CDR1 and CDR2 (germline): MGHRA, YSYEKL.

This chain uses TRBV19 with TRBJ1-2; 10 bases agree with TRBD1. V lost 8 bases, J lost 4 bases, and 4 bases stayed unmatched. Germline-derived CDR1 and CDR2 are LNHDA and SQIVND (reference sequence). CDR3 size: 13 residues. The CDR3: CASQTGGLYGYTF. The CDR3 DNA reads TGTGCCAGTCAGACAGGGGGCCTCTATGGCTACACCTTC.

The CDR3 nucleotides read TGTGCCAGCAGCTTAGAGCTGGGGGCACCCTACGAGCAGTACTTC. This encodes CASSLELGAPYEQYF. V gene TRBV7-2 combines with J gene TRBJ2-7; D is possibly TRBD1 (6 bases). The CDR3 totals 15 residues. V gave up 1 base and J gave up 2 bases, with 12 bases separating them. The V gene's germline CDR1 is SGHTA and CDR2 FQGNSA.

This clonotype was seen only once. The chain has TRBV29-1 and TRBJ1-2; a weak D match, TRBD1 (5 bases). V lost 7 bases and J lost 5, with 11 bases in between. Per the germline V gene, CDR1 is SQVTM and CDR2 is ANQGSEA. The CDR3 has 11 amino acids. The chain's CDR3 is CSAEDRYGYTF. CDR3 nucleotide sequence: TGCAGCGCAGAAGACAGATATGGCTACACCTTC.

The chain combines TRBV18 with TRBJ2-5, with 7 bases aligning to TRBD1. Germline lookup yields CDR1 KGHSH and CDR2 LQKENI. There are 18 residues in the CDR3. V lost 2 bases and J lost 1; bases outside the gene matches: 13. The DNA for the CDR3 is TGTGCCAGCTCACCATATAGGGGGCCGACCGGTGGCCAAGAGACCCAGTACTTC. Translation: CASSPYRGPTGGQETQYF.

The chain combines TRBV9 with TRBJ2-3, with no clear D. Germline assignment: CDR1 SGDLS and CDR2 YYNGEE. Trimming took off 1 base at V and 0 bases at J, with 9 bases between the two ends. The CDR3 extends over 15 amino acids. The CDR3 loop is CASSVLELSTDTQYF. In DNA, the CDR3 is TGTGCCAGCAGCGTACTAGAACTTAGCACAGATACGCAGTATTTT.

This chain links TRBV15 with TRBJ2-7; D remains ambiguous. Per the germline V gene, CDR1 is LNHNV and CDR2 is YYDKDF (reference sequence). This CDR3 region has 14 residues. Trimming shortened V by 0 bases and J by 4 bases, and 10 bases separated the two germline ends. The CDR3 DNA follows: TGTGCCACCAGCAGAGACAGGCTAGGTTACGAGCAGTACTTC. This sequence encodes CATSRDRLGYEQYF.

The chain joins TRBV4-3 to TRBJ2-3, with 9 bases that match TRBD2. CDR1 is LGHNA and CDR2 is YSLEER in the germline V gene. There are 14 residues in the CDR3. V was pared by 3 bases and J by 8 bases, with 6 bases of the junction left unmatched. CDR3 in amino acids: CASSHLRTSVTQYF. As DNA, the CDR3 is TGCGCCAGCAGCCACCTCCGGACTAGCGTTACGCAGTATTTT.